These 21 T cell receptor beta chains share one sample of origin, sequenced in a study of T cell responses to AZD1222 COVID-19 vaccine. Some clones are missing from TCRdb's copy, which holds only in-frame ones; the method was immunoSEQ multiplex PCR. This sample has roughly 120,000 clones, with 80% to 90% found just once. The specimen comprised peripheral blood, sampled on day 0 of AZD1222 vaccination. These receptors all stem from an adult in good health.

The gene calls are TRBV9 and TRBJ1-1; maybe TRBD1 (6 bases). V shed 4 bases and J shed 8 bases, with 18 bases lying between them. Looked up from germline, CDR1 is SGDLS and CDR2 is YYNGEE. The CDR3 consists of 14 residues. The CDR3 DNA sequence: TGTGCCAGCAGCCCGCTGACAGGACGCTCCGAAGCTTTCTTT. It specifies CASSPLTGRSEAFF.

A single count supports this clone. Germline is not matched at one junction end, which may reflect a read error. The genes are TRBV5-1 and TRBJ1-4; no reliable D call. The CDR3 contains 13 residues. CDR1 SGHRS and CDR2 YFSETQ come from the germline V gene. The DNA for the CDR3 is TGCGCCAGCAGCTCTCCCGTGACGGAAAGACTGTTTTTT. It is translated as CASSSPVTERLFF.

The chain uses TRBV10-2 and TRBJ1-6, with 9 positions matching TRBD1. The CDR3 consists of 13 residues. V was clipped by 7 bases and J by 6 bases; unmatched bases: 1. Germline CDR1 and CDR2: WSHSY and SAAADI. CDR3 region: CASMGQGNSPLHF. CDR3 nucleotide sequence: TGCGCCAGCATGGGACAGGGTAATTCACCCCTCCACTTT.

The chain links TRBV4-1 to TRBJ2-7; 7 nucleotides align to TRBD2. The junction had 10 bases not matched to a gene; V was cut back by 1 base and J by 1 base. This CDR3 comprises 17 residues. Germline CDR1 and CDR2: MGHRA and YSYEKL. The CDR3 DNA reads TGCGCCAGCAGCCAAGGGGGTCTTGGCGGGAGTTCCTACGAGCAGTACTTC. The encoded protein is CASSQGGLGGSSYEQYF.

The rearrangement joins TRBV7-9 to TRBJ2-3; 9 bases agree with TRBD1. CDR1 and CDR2 from the germline V gene are SEHNR and FQNEAQ (reference sequence). The CDR3 consists of 16 residues. The J segment lost 4 bases and the V segment lost 6 bases, leaving 11 bases of the junction unmatched. In nucleotides, the CDR3 is TGTGCCAGCAGTTCCACAGGGGGCCTCTTGGCAGATACGCAGTATTTT. The encoded protein is CASSSTGGLLADTQYF.

V and J are TRBV7-9 and TRBJ1-3; D unclear. The germline V gene encodes CDR1 SEHNR and CDR2 FQNEAQ (reference sequence). V shed 4 bases and J shed 7 bases, with 8 bases lying between them. CDR3 size: 12 residues. CDR3 coding DNA: TGTGCCAGCAGCTCGGTATGGAACACCATATATTTT. Amino acid sequence: CASSSVWNTIYF.

This clone was observed a few times. This sequence joins TRBV6-5 and TRBJ1-2; 7 nucleotides align to TRBD1. The V gene's germline CDR1 is MNHEY and CDR2 SVGAGI. This CDR3 comprises 13 residues. V was clipped by 10 bases and J by 2 bases; unmatched bases: 7. The CDR3 nucleotides read TGTGCCACCCAACAGGGGTGGAACTATGGCTACACCTTC. Residues: CATQQGWNYGYTF.

J is TRBJ1-5 and V is TRBV11-2, with D possibly being TRBD1 (6 bases). V shed 8 bases and J shed 4 bases, with 15 bases lying between them. CDR3 length equals 14 residues. From germline, CDR1 is SGHAT and CDR2 FQNNGV. This chain's CDR3 is CASGSGQGNQPQHF. CDR3 DNA sequence: TGTGCCAGCGGATCGGGTCAGGGGAATCAGCCCCAGCATTTT. The full variable domain, rest sourced from reference TRBV11-2 and TRBJ1-5, is EAGVAQSPRYKIIEKRQSVAFWCNPISGHATLYWYQQILGQGPKLLIQFQNNGVVDDSQLPKDRFSAERLKGVDSTLKIQPAKLEDSAVYLCASGSGQGNQPQHFGDGTRLSIL.

The chain is built from TRBV7-2 and TRBJ1-4, with a possible D match to TRBD1 (5 bases). V was clipped by 6 bases and J by 8 bases, with 13 bases between them. The CDR3 runs to 13 residues. The germline V gene has CDR1 SGHTA and CDR2 FQGNSA. The CDR3 region has the DNA TGTGCCAGCAGGCATGGGGGAGAGGAAAAACTGTTTTTT. It yields the protein CASRHGGEEKLFF.

V usage is TRBV29-1 and J usage is TRBJ2-3; D is perhaps TRBD1 (7 bases). CDR1 and CDR2 from the germline V gene are SQVTM and ANQGSEA. V was trimmed by 3 bases and J by 6 bases, leaving 13 bases between them. This CDR3 is 13 amino acids long. Here the CDR3 reads CSVEEGATDTQYF. CDR3 DNA: TGCAGCGTTGAGGAGGGGGCGACGGATACGCAGTATTTT.

The genes are TRBV7-9 and TRBJ2-3; D is perhaps TRBD1 (7 bases). The CDR3 is 19 residues long. From germline, CDR1 is SEHNR and CDR2 FQNEAQ (reference sequence). Trimming left V 5 bases short and J 7 bases short, with 31 bases between. CDR3: CASSDNRLRGRWGENTQYF. Written as DNA, the CDR3 is TGTGCCAGCAGCGACAATCGACTAAGGGGGCGCTGGGGGGAAAATACGCAGTATTTT. The full variable domain, rest sourced from reference TRBV7-9 and TRBJ2-3, is DTGVSQNPRHKITKRGQNVTFRCDPISEHNRLYWYRQTLGQGPEFLTYFQNEAQLEKSRLLSDRFSAERPKGSFSTLEIQRTEQGDSAMYLCASSDNRLRGRWGENTQYFGPGTRLTVL.

The V gene is TRBV9, the J gene TRBJ1-2; D gene ambiguous. With 0 bases removed from V and 7 bases from J, the gap between germline ends came to 10 bases. The CDR3 is 13 amino acids. CDR1 is SGDLS and CDR2 is YYNGEE in the germline V gene. This chain's CDR3 is CASSVGGHGGYTF. In DNA form, the CDR3 reads TGTGCCAGCAGCGTAGGAGGGCATGGTGGCTACACCTTC.

The chain carries TRBV29-1 and TRBJ1-5; 7 positions match TRBD1. This CDR3 has 14 amino acids. Germline lookup yields CDR1 SQVTM and CDR2 ANQGSEA. V trimming: 6 bases; J trimming: 4 bases; junction bases outside the gene matches: 9. The CDR3 region is CSVTGTGVNQPQHF. The CDR3, as DNA: TGCAGCGTGACGGGAACAGGGGTTAATCAGCCCCAGCATTTT.

The chain has TRBV9 and TRBJ1-1; 8 bases line up with TRBD1. The CDR3 covers 15 residues. Germline CDR1 and CDR2: SGDLS and YYNGEE. V dropped 2 bases and J dropped 2; count of bases not matched to a gene: 5. CDR3 nucleotide sequence: TGTGCCAGCAGCGTTACCGGACAGGGTAACACTGAAGCTTTCTTT. Its protein product is CASSVTGQGNTEAFF.

V usage is TRBV6-6 and J usage is TRBJ1-1; 7 nucleotides agree with TRBD1. The CDR3 is 13 amino acids. V lost 8 bases to trimming and J lost 4 bases; unmatched junction nucleotides: 7. CDR1 and CDR2 (germline): MNHNY, SVGAGI (reference sequence). The CDR3 sequence: CASDREPGTEAFF. CDR3 bases: TGTGCCAGCGACAGGGAGCCGGGCACTGAAGCTTTCTTT.

This clone was seen a single time. The rearrangement links TRBV10-3 to TRBJ1-4; 10 nucleotides line up with TRBD1. The length of the CDR3 is 17 residues. Per germline, CDR1 ENHRY and CDR2 SYGVKD. V lost 6 bases and J lost 3; bases outside the gene matches: 10. In DNA, the CDR3 is TGTGCCATCAGCACGACCGACAGGGGGCAGGCTAATGAAAAACTGTTTTTT. Protein product: CAISTTDRGQANEKLFF.

The chain is built from TRBV27 and TRBJ1-1; D gene ambiguous. This CDR3 region has 12 residues. Trimming took 0 bases from V and 7 from J, leaving 6 bases between them. CDR1 and CDR2 (germline): MNHEY, SMNVEV (reference sequence). The CDR3 spells CASSLSGFEAFF. CDR3 nucleotides: TGTGCCAGCAGTTTATCTGGTTTTGAAGCTTTCTTT.

The chain combines TRBV19 with TRBJ2-3, with D perhaps TRBD2 (6 bases). This CDR3 has 14 amino acids. The germline V and J ends were trimmed by 2 bases and 3 bases, with 9 bases remaining between them. Germline V gene lookup returns CDR1 LNHDA and CDR2 SQIVND (reference sequence). The CDR3 bases are TGTGCCAGTAGTATAACTAGCTCGACAGATACGCAGTATTTT. This codes for CASSITSSTDTQYF. Complete variable domain (other parts from reference TRBV19 and TRBJ2-3): DGGITQSPKYLFRKEGQNVTLSCEQNLNHDAMYWYRQDPGQGLRLIYYSQIVNDFQKGDIAEGYSVSREKKESFPLTVTSAQKNPTAFYLCASSITSSTDTQYFGPGTRLTVL.

The rearrangement uses TRBV6-1 and TRBJ1-2; D ambiguous. The CDR3 is made up of 13 amino acids. V was pared by 0 bases and J by 2 bases, with 4 bases between. Looked up from germline, CDR1 is MNHNS and CDR2 is SASEGT. CDR3 residues: CASSEARNYGYTF. The CDR3 DNA reads TGTGCCAGCAGTGAAGCCAGGAACTATGGCTACACCTTC.

The gene calls are TRBV7-2 and TRBJ1-1; maybe TRBD1 (5 bases). V lost 5 bases, J lost 6 bases, and 16 bases lay in between. CDR1 and CDR2 from the germline V gene are SGHTA and FQGNSA. This CDR3 is 14 amino acids long. The CDR3 loop is CASSHTLSGSEAFF. The DNA of the CDR3 is TGTGCCAGCAGCCATACTCTCTCAGGGTCTGAAGCTTTCTTT. Drawing the rest from reference TRBV7-2 and TRBJ1-1, the complete variable domain is GAGVSQSPSNKVTEKGKDVELRCDPISGHTALYWYRQSLGQGLEFLIYFQGNSAPDKSGLPSDRFSAERTGGSVSTLTIQRTQQEDSAVYLCASSHTLSGSEAFFGQGTRLTVV.

The J gene is TRBJ1-2, the V gene TRBV7-2; D ambiguous. Germline V gene lookup returns CDR1 SGHTA and CDR2 FQGNSA. V lost 1 base to trimming and J lost 4 bases, with 16 bases between them. The CDR3 sequence is 16 residues long. CDR3 amino acids: CASSLGLGRLGYGYTF. As DNA, the CDR3 is TGTGCCAGCAGCTTAGGGTTAGGCAGGTTGGGCTATGGCTACACCTTC.